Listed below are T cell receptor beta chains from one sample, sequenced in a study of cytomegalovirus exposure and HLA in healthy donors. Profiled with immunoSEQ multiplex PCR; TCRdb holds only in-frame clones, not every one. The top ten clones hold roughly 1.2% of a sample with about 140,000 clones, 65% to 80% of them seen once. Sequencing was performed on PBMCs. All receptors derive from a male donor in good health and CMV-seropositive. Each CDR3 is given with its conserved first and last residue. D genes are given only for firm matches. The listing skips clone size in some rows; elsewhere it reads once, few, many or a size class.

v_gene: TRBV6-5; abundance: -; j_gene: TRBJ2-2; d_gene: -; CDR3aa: CASSYRQLRDTGELFF; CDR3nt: TGTGCCAGCAGTTACCGCCAGCTCCGGGACACCGGGGAGCTGTTTTTT
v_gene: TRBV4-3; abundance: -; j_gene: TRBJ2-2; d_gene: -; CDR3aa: CASSQDRGLPGELFF; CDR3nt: TGCGCCAGCAGCCAAGACCGCGGGTTGCCCGGGGAGCTGTTTTTT
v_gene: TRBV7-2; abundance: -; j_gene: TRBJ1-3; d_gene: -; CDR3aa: CASSLGGQGGNTIYF; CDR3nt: TGTGCCAGCAGCTTAGGGGGCCAGGGGGGAAACACCATATATTTT
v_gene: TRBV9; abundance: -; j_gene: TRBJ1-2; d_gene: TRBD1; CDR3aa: CASSVSSQDRGGGYTF; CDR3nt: TGTGCCAGCAGCGTATCTAGCCAGGACAGGGGAGGAGGCTACACCTTC
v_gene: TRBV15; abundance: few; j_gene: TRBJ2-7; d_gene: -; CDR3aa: CATSMGPYEQYF; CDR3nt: TGTGCCACCAGCATGGGGCCTTACGAGCAGTACTTC
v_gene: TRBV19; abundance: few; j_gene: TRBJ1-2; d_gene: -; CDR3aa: CASSIYSPFYGYTF; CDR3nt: TGTGCCAGTAGTATCTACAGCCCCTTCTATGGCTACACCTTC
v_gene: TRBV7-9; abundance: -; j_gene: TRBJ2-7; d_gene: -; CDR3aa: CASSLYSGGVDEQYF; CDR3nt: TGTGCCAGCAGCTTATACTCGGGGGGCGTCGACGAGCAGTACTTC
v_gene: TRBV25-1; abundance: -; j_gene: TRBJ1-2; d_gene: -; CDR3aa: CASSAGWGYTF; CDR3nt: TGTGCCAGCAGTGCAGGGTGGGGCTACACCTTC
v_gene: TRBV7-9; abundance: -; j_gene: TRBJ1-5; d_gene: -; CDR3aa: CASRAGSDNQPQHF; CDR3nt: TGTGCCAGCAGGGCAGGGTCCGATAATCAGCCCCAGCATTTT
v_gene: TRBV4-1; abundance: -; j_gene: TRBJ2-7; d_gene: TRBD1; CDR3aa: CASSQQGAYEQYF; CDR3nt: TGCGCCAGCAGCCAACAGGGGGCCTACGAGCAGTACTTC
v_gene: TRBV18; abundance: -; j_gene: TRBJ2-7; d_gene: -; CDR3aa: CASSPPSRNPVGSEQYF; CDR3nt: TGTGCCAGCTCACCACCGAGCAGGAACCCTGTGGGCTCCGAGCAGTACTTC
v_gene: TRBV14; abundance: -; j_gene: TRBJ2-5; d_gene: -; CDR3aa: CASSQDPDSLETQYF; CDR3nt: TGTGCCAGCAGCCAAGATCCCGACTCTCTCGAGACCCAGTACTTC
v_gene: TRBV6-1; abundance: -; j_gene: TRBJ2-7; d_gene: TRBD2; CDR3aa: CASSVTLADTYEQYF; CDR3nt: TGTGCCAGCAGTGTGACGCTAGCGGACACCTACGAGCAGTACTTC
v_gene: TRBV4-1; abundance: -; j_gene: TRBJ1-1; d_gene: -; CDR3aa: CASSQPIRGWGTEAFF; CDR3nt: TGCGCCAGCAGCCAACCCATAAGGGGTTGGGGCACTGAAGCTTTCTTT
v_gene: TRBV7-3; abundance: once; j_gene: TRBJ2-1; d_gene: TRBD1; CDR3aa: CASGPRDSSYNEQFF; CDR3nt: TGTGCCAGCGGCCCGAGGGACAGCTCCTACAATGAGCAGTTCTTC
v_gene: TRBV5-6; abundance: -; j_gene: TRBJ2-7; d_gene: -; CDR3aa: CASSLGPPGTGLSYEQYF; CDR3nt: TGTGCCAGCAGCTTGGGACCCCCGGGAACAGGGTTGTCCTACGAGCAGTACTTC
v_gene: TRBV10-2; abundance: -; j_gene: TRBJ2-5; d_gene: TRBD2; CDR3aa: CASSRGRGGLDQETQYF; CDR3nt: TGCGCCAGCAGTAGGGGGCGGGGGGGCCTGGATCAAGAGACCCAGTACTTC
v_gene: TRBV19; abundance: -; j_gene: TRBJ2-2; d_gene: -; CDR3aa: CASIRRDGELFF; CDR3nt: TGTGCCAGTATTCGGAGAGACGGGGAGCTGTTTTTT
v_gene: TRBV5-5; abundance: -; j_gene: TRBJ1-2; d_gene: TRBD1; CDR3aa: CASSLGTGGYGYTF; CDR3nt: TGTGCCAGCAGCTTGGGGACAGGGGGCTATGGCTACACCTTC
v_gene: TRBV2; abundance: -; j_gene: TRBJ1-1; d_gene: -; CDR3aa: CASRAGLGRGTEAFF; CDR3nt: TGTGCCAGCCGGGCTGGATTGGGGCGCGGCACTGAAGCTTTCTTT
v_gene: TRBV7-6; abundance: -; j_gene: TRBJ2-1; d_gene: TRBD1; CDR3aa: CASRLYMGQSFSYNEQFF; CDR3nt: TGTGCCAGCCGTTTATACATGGGACAGTCGTTCTCCTACAATGAGCAGTTCTTC
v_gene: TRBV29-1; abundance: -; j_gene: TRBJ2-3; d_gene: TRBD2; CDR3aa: CSVEGTSGNTDTQYF; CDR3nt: TGCAGCGTTGAAGGTACTAGCGGTAACACAGATACGCAGTATTTT
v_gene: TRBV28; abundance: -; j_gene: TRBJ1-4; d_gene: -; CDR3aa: CASSPGHTNEKLFF; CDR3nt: TGTGCCAGCAGCCCAGGGCACACTAATGAAAAACTGTTTTTT
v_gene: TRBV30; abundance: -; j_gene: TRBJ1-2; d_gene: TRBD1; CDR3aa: CASRDRGGHGYTF; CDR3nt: TGTGCCTCCCGGGACAGGGGTGGGCATGGCTACACCTTC
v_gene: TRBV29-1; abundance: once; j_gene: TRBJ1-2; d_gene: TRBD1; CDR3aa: CSVEVSTGARFGYTF; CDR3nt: TGCAGCGTTGAAGTATCAACAGGGGCGCGGTTTGGCTACACCTTC
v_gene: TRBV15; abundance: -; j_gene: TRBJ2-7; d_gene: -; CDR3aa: CATSPPRAVASYEQYF; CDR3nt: TGTGCCACCAGCCCCCCGAGGGCAGTGGCCTCCTACGAGCAGTACTTC
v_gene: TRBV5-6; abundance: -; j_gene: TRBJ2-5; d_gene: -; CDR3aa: CASSPTRLQETQYF; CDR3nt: TGTGCCAGCAGCCCCACTCGACTACAAGAGACCCAGTACTTC
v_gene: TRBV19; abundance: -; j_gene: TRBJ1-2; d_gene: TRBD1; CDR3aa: CASRGHPETGGRGYGYTF; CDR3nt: TGTGCCAGTAGGGGCCATCCGGAGACAGGGGGCCGGGGCTATGGCTACACCTTC
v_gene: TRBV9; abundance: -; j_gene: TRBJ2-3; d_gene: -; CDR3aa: CASSERDWSGDTQYF; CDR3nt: TGTGCCAGCAGCGAGAGGGACTGGTCGGGAGATACGCAGTATTTT
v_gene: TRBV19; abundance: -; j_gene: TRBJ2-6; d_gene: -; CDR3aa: CASIPDMRSGANVLTF; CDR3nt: TGTGCCAGTATCCCAGATATGAGGAGCGGGGCCAACGTCCTGACTTTC